Reported below is one TCR beta chain. Antigen: not known. Researchers ran the PCR with 60 Vbeta and 13 Jbeta primers. The table came from immunoSEQ multiplex PCR; TCRdb's copy has only in-frame clones and leaves some out. The data hold 100,000 to 150,000 clones, with approximately 81% observed a single time. Germline assignment: CDR1 SGHTA and CDR2 FQGNSA. The CDR3 spans 15 residues. V gave up 1 base and J gave up 6 bases, with 13 bases separating them. This entry belongs to a study of cytomegalovirus exposure and HLA in healthy donors. Study outcomes and limitations: The study reported that TCR beta sequences accurately predicted HLA-A and HLA-B alleles in most subjects.

The sequenced material came from PBMCs. This chain joins TRBV7-2 and TRBJ1-5; no clear D. This receptor was taken from a man in his late teens or twenties in good health and CMV-seropositive. The CDR3 sequence is CASSLEAGSLQPQHF. The CDR3 nucleotides read TGTGCCAGCAGCTTAGAAGCGGGAAGTCTTCAGCCCCAGCATTTT.